Presented here are 30 T cell receptor beta chains from one specimen sequenced in a study of cytomegalovirus exposure and HLA in healthy donors. Both 60 Vbeta primers and 13 Jbeta primers went into the PCR. Generated by immunoSEQ multiplex PCR, the TCRdb table keeps only in-frame clones and is missing some. This sample yields some 110,000 clones, of which over 70% are seen a single time; 9.5% to 13% belongs to the top ten. Sequenced material: PBMCs. Receptor source: a woman aged 45-65 years in good health and CMV-seropositive.

The rearrangement joins TRBV5-4 to TRBJ1-4; TRBD1 aligns across 7 bases. There are 17 residues in the CDR3. Per germline, CDR1 SGHNT and CDR2 YYREEE (reference sequence). The trim removed 3 bases at V and 3 bases at J, leaving 11 bases unmatched. CDR3 nucleotide sequence: TGTGCCAGCAGCTCAATGCAGGGGGTCAGTGCTAATGAAAAACTGTTTTTT. It translates to CASSSMQGVSANEKLFF.

This chain uses TRBV11-3 with TRBJ2-7; TRBD2 might be the D (6 bases). Trimming stripped 1 base from V and 5 bases from J, with 12 bases between. Germline V gives CDR1 SGHNT, CDR2 YENEEA. This CDR3 contains 14 residues. Written as DNA, the CDR3 is TGTGCCAGCAGCTTAGGGATCGGAGGGGACGAGCAGTACTTC. Translated: CASSLGIGGDEQYF.

J is TRBJ2-2 and V is TRBV28; 11 nucleotides agree with TRBD2. The CDR3 spans 17 residues. CDR1 is MDHEN, CDR2 SYDVKM, per germline. The junction had 6 bases not matched to a gene; V was cut back by 0 bases and J by 6 bases. CDR3 loop: CASSLWALAGGPGELFF. The CDR3 nucleotides read TGTGCCAGCAGTTTATGGGCCCTAGCGGGAGGCCCCGGGGAGCTGTTTTTT.

This clone was counted a single time. V is TRBV18 and J is TRBJ1-1; 7 nucleotides agree with TRBD1. CDR1 KGHSH and CDR2 LQKENI come from the germline V gene. This CDR3 is built from 15 residues. V trimming: 3 bases; J trimming: 1 base; junction bases outside the gene matches: 5. DNA for the CDR3: TGTGCCAGCTCACCCCGGAACAGGGGGAACACTGAAGCTTTCTTT. Its protein product is CASSPRNRGNTEAFF.

V usage is TRBV5-4 and J usage is TRBJ2-3; 11 bases are a match to TRBD2. V was clipped by 5 bases and J by 2 bases; unmatched bases: 4. Germline lookup yields CDR1 SGHNT and CDR2 YYREEE (reference sequence). CDR3 size: 15 residues. The CDR3 sequence is CASRQGLADTDTQYF. The CDR3, as DNA: TGTGCCAGCAGACAGGGACTAGCGGACACAGATACGCAGTATTTT.

The J gene is TRBJ2-7, the V gene TRBV28; D possibly corresponds to TRBD1 (6 bases). This CDR3 region has 17 residues. Germline V CDR1 and CDR2: MDHEN, SYDVKM. The V and J ends lost 2 bases and 3 bases respectively, with 20 bases between them. The CDR3 nucleotides are TGTGCCAGCAGTTTAAGGGCAGGGGAATTCTTAGTCTACGAGCAGTACTTC. It encodes CASSLRAGEFLVYEQYF.

The genes are TRBV9 and TRBJ2-6, with D possibly TRBD1 on 6 matching bases. Per germline, CDR1 SGDLS and CDR2 YYNGEE. This CDR3 contains 18 residues. V lost 0 bases and J lost 0, with 13 bases in between. CDR3 region: CASSVGAGAYSGANVLTF. CDR3 bases: TGTGCCAGCAGCGTAGGCGCAGGGGCCTACTCTGGGGCCAACGTCCTGACTTTC. Drawing the rest from reference TRBV9 and TRBJ2-6, the complete variable domain is DSGVTQTPKHLITATGQRVTLRCSPRSGDLSVYWYQQSLDQGLQFLIQYYNGEERAKGNILERFSAQQFPDLHSELNLSSLELGDSALYFCASSVGAGAYSGANVLTFGAGSRLTVL.

The chain recombines TRBV19 with TRBJ2-2; 12 positions agree with TRBD1. CDR3 length: 16 residues. CDR1 LNHDA and CDR2 SQIVND come from the germline V gene (reference sequence). With 3 bases clipped from V and 4 bases from J, the junction kept 3 bases outside the gene matches. The CDR3 DNA sequence: TGTGCCAGTAGTATCGGGACAGGGGGCGGCACCGGGGAGCTGTTTTTT. Amino acid sequence: CASSIGTGGGTGELFF.

There are a few counts of this clone. V is TRBV9 and J is TRBJ1-3; D is undetermined. This CDR3 has 14 amino acids. CDR1 is SGDLS and CDR2 is YYNGEE in the germline V gene. Deletions cut 0 bases from V and 8 bases from J, with 12 bases between. The CDR3: CASSVGGGRYTIYF. The DNA for the CDR3 is TGTGCCAGCAGCGTAGGAGGTGGTCGATACACCATATATTTT.

V gene TRBV6-5 combines with J gene TRBJ2-2; no definite D call. From germline, CDR1 is MNHEY and CDR2 SVGAGI. V was shortened by 0 bases and J by 5 bases, with 4 bases between the two germline ends. CDR3 length: 13 amino acids. CDR3 region: CASSYSTTGELFF. DNA for the CDR3: TGTGCCAGCAGTTACTCCACAACCGGGGAGCTGTTTTTT.

V and J are TRBV29-1 and TRBJ2-5; 10 bases align to TRBD1. The CDR3 runs to 15 residues. V gave up 6 bases and J gave up 5 bases; unmatched junction bases: 12. Germline values: CDR1 SQVTM, CDR2 ANQGSEA. The CDR3 protein is CSVTPGTGVGETQYF. The CDR3 region has the DNA TGCAGCGTCACCCCCGGGACAGGGGTAGGGGAGACCCAGTACTTC. The complete variable domain, with remaining parts taken from reference TRBV29-1 and TRBJ2-5, reads SAVISQKPSRDICQRGTSLTIQCQVDSQVTMMFWYRQQPGQSLTLIATANQGSEATYESGFVIDKFPISRPNLTFSTLTVSNMSPEDSSIYLCSVTPGTGVGETQYFGPGTRLLVL.

The V gene is TRBV9, the J gene TRBJ2-7; D may be TRBD1 (5 bases). In germline, CDR1 is SGDLS, CDR2 YYNGEE. Between the trimmed V and J ends, which lost 0 bases and 1 base, there was a span of 11 bases. CDR3 size: 15 residues. The CDR3 reads CASSVGQGPSYEQYF. In DNA, the CDR3 is TGTGCCAGCAGCGTAGGGCAGGGCCCATCCTACGAGCAGTACTTC.

The chain joins TRBV5-4 to TRBJ1-1; TRBD1 matches 11 bases. Germline V lookup: CDR1 SGHNT, CDR2 YYREEE (reference sequence). Losses at the gene ends were 4 bases for V and 4 bases for J; bases not matched to a gene: 3. This CDR3 contains 14 residues. CDR3 in DNA: TGTGCCAGCAGCCCGGGACAGGGGGGCACTGAAGCTTTCTTT. It yields the protein CASSPGQGGTEAFF.

The chain joins TRBV7-2 to TRBJ2-5, with unresolved D. Germline assignment: CDR1 SGHTA and CDR2 FQGNSA. The CDR3 runs 11 residues. V lost 7 bases, J lost 5 bases, and 8 bases lay in between. The chain's CDR3 is CASNEWETQYF. The CDR3 DNA reads TGTGCCAGCAACGAGTGGGAGACCCAGTACTTC.

This clone was seen a single time. This chain uses TRBV4-1 with TRBJ1-3, with 7 bases fitting TRBD1. V was clipped by 3 bases and J by 11 bases; unmatched bases: 7. Per germline, CDR1 MGHRA and CDR2 YSYEKL. The CDR3 has 13 residues. The CDR3 region has the DNA TGCGCCAGCAGCCAGAGACAGGGAGAAGCCATATATTTT. Translating it yields CASSQRQGEAIYF.

The chain couples TRBV7-2 to TRBJ2-2, with 11 bases aligning to TRBD1. The CDR3 contains 17 residues. The germline V gene has CDR1 SGHTA and CDR2 FQGNSA. V lost 1 base and J lost 6; bases outside the gene matches: 7. Here the CDR3 reads CASSLGGGQGVSGELFF. Written as DNA, the CDR3 is TGTGCCAGCAGCTTAGGGGGGGGACAGGGGGTCTCCGGGGAGCTGTTTTTT. Filled out from reference TRBV7-2 and TRBJ2-2, the complete variable domain reads GAGVSQSPSNKVTEKGKDVELRCDPISGHTALYWYRQSLGQGLEFLIYFQGNSAPDKSGLPSDRFSAERTGGSVSTLTIQRTQQEDSAVYLCASSLGGGQGVSGELFFGEGSRLTVL.

The chain is built from TRBV6-5 and TRBJ1-2, with 7 bases aligning to TRBD1. The CDR3 has 13 amino acids. Losses at the gene ends were 6 bases for V and 4 bases for J; bases not matched to a gene: 5. Germline V gene lookup returns CDR1 MNHEY and CDR2 SVGAGI. The DNA for the CDR3 is TGTGCCAGCAGGCGGGACAGCTTCTATGGCTACACCTTC. Its protein product is CASRRDSFYGYTF.

The CDR3: CASRDDKNTEAFF. The CDR3 DNA follows: TGTGCCAGCAGAGATGACAAGAACACTGAAGCTTTCTTT. The gene calls are TRBV7-9 and TRBJ1-1, with D unclear. Trimming stripped 6 bases from V and 1 base from J, with 9 bases between. Per germline, CDR1 SEHNR and CDR2 FQNEAQ (reference sequence). The CDR3 is 13 residues long.

The chain combines TRBV27 with TRBJ2-7; 7 bases align to TRBD2. The V gene end was trimmed by 6 bases and the J gene end by 5 bases; junction bases not matched to a gene: 10. Looked up from germline, CDR1 is MNHEY and CDR2 is SMNVEV (reference sequence). The CDR3 has 14 residues. The CDR3 coding sequence is TGTGCCAGCAGAAAGGACCAGGGAGGGGACGAGCAGTACTTC. Amino acid sequence: CASRKDQGGDEQYF.

The chain employs TRBV30 and TRBJ2-1; D may be TRBD2 (6 bases). The CDR3 runs 15 residues. Germline values: CDR1 GTSNPN, CDR2 SVGIG (reference sequence). V gave up 4 bases and J gave up 7 bases, with 20 bases separating them. CDR3 loop: CAWINRALAGNEQFF. In nucleotides, the CDR3 is TGTGCCTGGATCAATAGGGCTCTTGCGGGGAATGAGCAGTTCTTC.

The chain couples TRBV4-1 to TRBJ1-4, with 9 bases aligning to TRBD1. This CDR3 region has 16 residues. The junction had 7 bases not matched to a gene; V was cut back by 4 bases and J by 4 bases. Germline loops: CDR1 MGHRA, CDR2 YSYEKL. The CDR3 sequence: CASSPDRGPNNEKLFF. CDR3 DNA sequence: TGCGCCAGCAGCCCGGACAGGGGTCCGAATAATGAAAAACTGTTTTTT.

This chain links TRBV10-3 with TRBJ2-5; TRBD1 matches at 8 bases. Germline V lookup: CDR1 ENHRY, CDR2 SYGVKD. The CDR3 sequence is 13 residues long. The V and J ends lost 3 bases and 5 bases, in that order; junction bases with no gene match: 2. The CDR3 nucleotides are TGTGCCATCAGTGACGGACAGGGCGAGACCCAGTACTTC. Protein: CAISDGQGETQYF.

The genes are TRBV6-6 and TRBJ1-1; 7 bases are shared with TRBD1. The CDR3 extends over 14 amino acids. Trimming at V came to 6 bases and at J to 3 bases, leaving 7 bases not matched to a gene. The V gene's germline CDR1 is MNHNY and CDR2 SVGAGI (reference sequence). In DNA, the CDR3 is TGTGCCAGCAGCGATAGCAGGGGGTACACTGAAGCTTTCTTT. Residues: CASSDSRGYTEAFF.

The gene calls are TRBV10-2 and TRBJ2-1, with 8 bases aligning to TRBD1. The CDR3 is made up of 17 amino acids. In germline, CDR1 is WSHSY, CDR2 SAAADI. The J segment lost 2 bases and the V segment lost 1 base, leaving 7 bases of the junction unmatched. CDR3 DNA sequence: TGCGCCAGCAGTGAGTGGGGGGACAGGAGGACCTACAATGAGCAGTTCTTC. This gives the protein CASSEWGDRRTYNEQFF.

V is TRBV7-6 and J is TRBJ1-1, with D uncertain. This CDR3 contains 15 residues. Germline V lookup: CDR1 SGHVS, CDR2 FNYEAQ. Trimming stripped 1 base from V and 1 base from J, with 10 bases between. The CDR3, as DNA: TGTGCCAGCAGCTTAGTAGGAGTTCAGAACACTGAAGCTTTCTTT. Translating it yields CASSLVGVQNTEAFF.

This clone turned up a few times. The chain couples TRBV5-1 to TRBJ1-4; D is undetermined. This CDR3 is 14 amino acids long. Trimming took 0 bases from V and 8 from J, leaving 11 bases between them. From germline, CDR1 is SGHRS and CDR2 YFSETQ. The CDR3 loop is CASSLGTTREKLFF. The CDR3 nucleotides are TGCGCCAGCAGCTTGGGAACCACCAGAGAAAAACTGTTTTTT.

The rearrangement links TRBV10-3 to TRBJ1-1; no reliable D call. Germline lookup yields CDR1 ENHRY and CDR2 SYGVKD. Trimming took off 11 bases at V and 2 bases at J, with 18 bases between the two ends. The CDR3 length is 14 residues. The chain's CDR3 is CAARDTLVNTEAFF. The CDR3 coding sequence is TGTGCCGCCCGGGATACTCTCGTTAACACTGAAGCTTTCTTT.

The rearrangement uses TRBV30 and TRBJ1-1; 7 nucleotides line up with TRBD1. The CDR3 consists of 15 residues. The germline V gene encodes CDR1 GTSNPN and CDR2 SVGIG (reference sequence). The trim removed 1 base at V and 0 bases at J, leaving 5 bases unmatched. DNA for the CDR3: TGTGCCTGGAGTGGTTTTCAGGGGGTGAACACTGAAGCTTTCTTT. Its translation: CAWSGFQGVNTEAFF.

This clone showed up just a few times. The chain carries TRBV9 and TRBJ2-7; D perhaps matches TRBD1 (5 bases). Looked up from germline, CDR1 is SGDLS and CDR2 is YYNGEE. The CDR3 has 15 residues. The V end was cut by 0 bases, the J end by 0 bases, with 10 bases between. This CDR3 is CASSVGQGTSYEQYF. The CDR3 region has the DNA TGTGCCAGCAGCGTAGGTCAGGGCACCTCCTACGAGCAGTACTTC.

The chain uses TRBV7-9 and TRBJ2-3, with 7 bases lining up with TRBD1. CDR1 is SEHNR, CDR2 FQNEAQ, per germline (reference sequence). There are 16 residues in the CDR3. Germline trimming cut 5 bases from V and 1 base from J; bases unmatched to any gene: 9. CDR3 DNA: TGTGCCAGCAGCGCCCGACAGGGAATCGGCACAGATACGCAGTATTTT. This sequence encodes CASSARQGIGTDTQYF.